The clone carrying this T cell receptor (beta chain) was seen only once. The sample originates from a study of blood T cell repertoires in COVID-19. Study in general: The United States, Italy and Spain were the sources of the acute and convalescent COVID-19 samples. Sample material is recorded as cDNA or gDNA derived from T cells, B-cell-depleted T cells, or PBMCs.

Per the authors' pipeline: Reference gene primers were amplified, and this amplification served to estimate nucleated cell counts. Measured with immunoSEQ multiplex PCR; TCRdb has only the in-frame clones, and not every one. That table supplies the V and J calls and clone size; D and trimming were determined from the DNA. The sample has about 320,000 clones; about nine tenths are singletons. Patients from Seattle were sampled longitudinally, starting during active infection. Sample: peripheral blood. The receptor's source is a woman aged 30 to 39 with COVID-19, enrolled during active disease.

The CDR3 DNA follows: TGTGCCAGCAGTCCGGGACAGCGGTATGGCTACACCTTC. Protein product: CASSPGQRYGYTF. The gene calls are TRBV6-5 and TRBJ1-2; the match to TRBD1 covers 7 bases. In germline, CDR1 is MNHEY, CDR2 SVGAGI. Losses at the gene ends were 5 bases for V and 5 bases for J; bases not matched to a gene: 5. The CDR3 length is 13 residues.